This T cell receptor beta chain was identified in a study of T-cell reconstitution after alpha-beta-depleted transplantation in children. V was pared by 4 bases and J by 6 bases, with 11 bases between. Germline assignment: CDR1 SGHRS and CDR2 YFSETQ. The CDR3 is 13 amino acids. It was with unique molecular identifiers that the TCRbeta library was prepared. One entry per CDR3 protein results from TCRdb running MiXCR on the PCR reads. Here the sample spans almost 400,000 distinct CDR3 sequences, around 21% being singletons. This clonotype was observed a handful of times. V and J are TRBV5-1 and TRBJ2-1; no definite D call. Sequenced here: PBMCs from the stem cell graft donor, sampled from the stem cell graft. The sequence derives from a human donor who donated a stem cell graft to a child with acute myeloid leukemia. This chain's CDR3 is CASSPLPLNEQFF. The CDR3 DNA reads TGCGCCAGCAGCCCCCTACCCCTCAATGAGCAGTTCTTC.